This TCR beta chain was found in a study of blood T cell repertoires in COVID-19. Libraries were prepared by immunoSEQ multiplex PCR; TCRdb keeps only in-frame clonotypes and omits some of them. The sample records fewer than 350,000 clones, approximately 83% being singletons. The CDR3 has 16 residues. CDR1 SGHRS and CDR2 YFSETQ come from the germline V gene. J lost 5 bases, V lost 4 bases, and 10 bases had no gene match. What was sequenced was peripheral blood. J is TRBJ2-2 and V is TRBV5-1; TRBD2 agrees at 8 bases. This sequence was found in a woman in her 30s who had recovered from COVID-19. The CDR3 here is CASSQLSGKDTGELFF. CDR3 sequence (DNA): TGCGCCAGCAGCCAGCTTAGCGGGAAGGATACCGGGGAGCTGTTTTTT.